Shown below are 26 T cell receptor beta chains from a single sample sequenced in a study of OX40 agonist ivuxolimab in advanced cancers. Assay used: immunoSEQ multiplex PCR; TCRdb lists only in-frame clones, some missing. Seen here are around 61,000 clones, roughly 85% observed once, and the top ten hold around 0.47%. This material consisted of CD4+ or CD8+ T cells sorted from blood, taken in a trial of the OX40 agonist ivuxolimab. These TCRs come from an adult with an advanced solid tumor such as melanoma, head and neck, liver or kidney cancer.

V is TRBV7-9 and J is TRBJ2-3; D perhaps matches TRBD1 (6 bases). This CDR3 has 16 amino acids. The V gene lost 1 base and the J gene lost 0 bases, with 11 bases spanning the gap. Germline lookup yields CDR1 SEHNR and CDR2 FQNEAQ (reference sequence). The CDR3 DNA is TGTGCCAGCAGCTTAGGCAGAGGGACAAGCACAGATACGCAGTATTTT. Protein sequence: CASSLGRGTSTDTQYF.

The chain is built from TRBV19 and TRBJ2-2, with 10 positions matching TRBD2. This CDR3 contains 16 residues. Germline CDR1 and CDR2: LNHDA and SQIVND (reference sequence). V lost 6 bases to trimming and J lost 5 bases; unmatched junction nucleotides: 9. The CDR3 DNA follows: TGTGCCAGTAGCCCGCCTAGCGGGAGAAGTACCGGGGAGCTGTTTTTT. Translation: CASSPPSGRSTGELFF.

The chain carries TRBV27 and TRBJ2-1; 11 bases line up with TRBD2. CDR1 is MNHEY and CDR2 is SMNVEV in the germline V gene (reference sequence). The CDR3 sequence is 16 residues long. J gave up 3 bases and V 3 bases, and 4 bases lay outside the gene matches. The CDR3 DNA reads TGTGCCAGCAGTTTGACTAGCGGGGCCAGCTACAATGAGCAGTTCTTC. This gives the protein CASSLTSGASYNEQFF.

J is TRBJ2-5 and V is TRBV29-1; no definite D call. Trimming left V 0 bases short and J 1 base short, with 0 bases between. This CDR3 is built from 11 residues. Per germline, CDR1 SQVTM and CDR2 ANQGSEA. CDR3 sequence reads: CSVEDQETQYF. The CDR3 DNA follows: TGCAGCGTTGAAGACCAAGAGACCCAGTACTTC.

This clone was seen just once. V gene TRBV2 combines with J gene TRBJ1-6; a possible D gene is TRBD1 (5 bases). Germline loops: CDR1 SNHLY, CDR2 FYNNEI. The CDR3 totals 14 residues. V gave up 7 bases and J gave up 3 bases, with 10 bases separating them. In DNA, the CDR3 is TGTGCCAGCATGGCGGGGCTCTATAATTCACCCCTCCACTTT. Residues: CASMAGLYNSPLHF.

The gene calls are TRBV7-2 and TRBJ2-1; 8 bases match TRBD2. In germline, CDR1 is SGHTA, CDR2 FQGNSA. There are 16 residues in the CDR3. Trimming removed 5 bases from V and 7 bases from J; junction bases left unmatched: 13. The DNA of the CDR3 is TGTGCCAGCAGCCGGGAGGGCCGCGCTTTAATGAATGAGCAGTTCTTC. Amino acid sequence: CASSREGRALMNEQFF.

CDR3 sequence (DNA): TGTGCCAGCAGCTTAGATCGTCCCAGGCTTTCAAATGGCTACACCTTC. It yields the protein CASSLDRPRLSNGYTF. This chain uses TRBV7-9 with TRBJ1-2; no definite D call. This CDR3 contains 16 residues. Per the germline V gene, CDR1 is SEHNR and CDR2 is FQNEAQ (reference sequence). V lost 1 base and J lost 6, with 18 bases in between.

V usage is TRBV7-2 and J usage is TRBJ1-2; 7 bases align to TRBD1. Germline CDR1 reads SGHTA; CDR2 reads FQGNSA. V lost 5 bases and J lost 4; bases outside the gene matches: 13. The CDR3 consists of 16 residues. The CDR3 nucleotides read TGTGCCAGCAGCCCGGCTACAGGGGTAATGGGCTATGGCTACACCTTC. The encoded protein is CASSPATGVMGYGYTF.

V gene TRBV7-2 combines with J gene TRBJ2-5; D may be TRBD1 or TRBD2 (5 bases each). V shed 1 base and J shed 11 bases, with 17 bases lying between them. The CDR3 has 14 residues. Germline-derived CDR1 and CDR2 are SGHTA and FQGNSA. The CDR3 bases are TGTGCCAGCAGCTTAGGGGGACCGTTCGGTGAGCAGTACTTC. Its translation: CASSLGGPFGEQYF.

This clone was counted once. The J gene is TRBJ2-5, the V gene TRBV11-2; D is uncertain. V gave up 2 bases and J gave up 5 bases, with 12 bases separating them. Looked up from germline, CDR1 is SGHAT and CDR2 is FQNNGV. The CDR3 totals 14 residues. The CDR3 loop reads CASSLSINGETQYF. CDR3 sequence (DNA): TGTGCCAGCAGCTTATCAATTAACGGCGAGACCCAGTACTTC.

This clone was seen once. The rearrangement joins TRBV5-4 to TRBJ1-1; the match to TRBD1 covers 9 bases. The CDR3 contains 16 residues. Trimming cost V 2 bases and J 4 bases; bases outside gene matches: 9. From germline, CDR1 is SGHNT and CDR2 YYREEE (reference sequence). The CDR3: CASSFLQGARATEAFF. The CDR3 DNA reads TGTGCCAGCAGCTTCCTACAGGGGGCGAGGGCCACTGAAGCTTTCTTT.

The V call is TRBV7-9, the J call TRBJ1-6, with a weak D call TRBD1 (5 bases). Per germline, CDR1 SEHNR and CDR2 FQNEAQ (reference sequence). V lost 5 bases, J lost 10 bases, and 21 bases lay in between. The CDR3 loop spans 16 amino acids. DNA of the CDR3: TGTGCCAGCAGCCCCGGGGGACTGATGGCTCGGTCACCCCTCCACTTT. Its translation is CASSPGGLMARSPLHF.

This clone was detected only a few times. The chain joins TRBV7-2 to TRBJ2-5; D is uncertain. The V end was cut by 0 bases, the J end by 2 bases, with 4 bases between. The CDR3 covers 13 residues. Germline CDR1 reads SGHTA; CDR2 reads FQGNSA. CDR3 protein: CASSLASQETQYF. Written as DNA, the CDR3 is TGTGCCAGCAGCTTAGCGTCACAAGAGACCCAGTACTTC. Based on the CDR3 plus reference TRBV7-2 and TRBJ2-5, the full variable domain is GAGVSQSPSNKVTEKGKDVELRCDPISGHTALYWYRQSLGQGLEFLIYFQGNSAPDKSGLPSDRFSAERTGGSVSTLTIQRTQQEDSAVYLCASSLASQETQYFGPGTRLLVL.

The chain is built from TRBV11-2 and TRBJ2-7, with a tentative D call TRBD2 (6 bases). CDR1 SGHAT and CDR2 FQNNGV come from the germline V gene. CDR3 size: 13 residues. V was shortened by 5 bases and J by 7 bases, with 15 bases between the two germline ends. The CDR3 coding sequence is TGTGCCAGCAGCCCGGACTACCTCGAGGAGCAGTACTTC. This sequence encodes CASSPDYLEEQYF.

This chain uses TRBV19 with TRBJ2-1; 7 nucleotides agree with TRBD2. V was pared by 3 bases and J by 0 bases, with 8 bases of the junction left unmatched. Looked up from germline, CDR1 is LNHDA and CDR2 is SQIVND (reference sequence). The CDR3 is made up of 17 amino acids. Written as DNA, the CDR3 is TGTGCCAGTAGTATGGGTCTGCGGGGGAGCTCCTACAATGAGCAGTTCTTC. Translated: CASSMGLRGSSYNEQFF.

The genes are TRBV11-2 and TRBJ2-1; 7 nucleotides match TRBD2. The CDR3 has 14 residues. The germline V gene encodes CDR1 SGHAT and CDR2 FQNNGV. The ends lost 6 bases at V and 2 bases at J; junction bases unmatched: 4. CDR3 bases: TGTGCCAGCAGGTCAGGGACTACCTACAATGAGCAGTTCTTC. Protein product: CASRSGTTYNEQFF.

This rearrangement joins TRBV5-1 to TRBJ2-5, with D perhaps matching TRBD1 or TRBD2 (6 bases each). CDR3 length equals 14 residues. CDR1 and CDR2 (germline): SGHRS, YFSETQ. Trimming took off 8 bases at V and 2 bases at J, with 16 bases between the two ends. The CDR3 loop reads CASATIGGQETQYF. The CDR3 DNA reads TGCGCCAGTGCTACCATAGGGGGGCAAGAGACCCAGTACTTC.

The genes are TRBV5-1 and TRBJ2-1; 13 positions match TRBD2. The CDR3 sequence is 15 residues long. The trim removed 5 bases at V and 9 bases at J, leaving 8 bases unmatched. Germline CDR1 is SGHRS and CDR2 is YFSETQ. CDR3 sequence reads: CASRERTSGSGEQFF. The CDR3 DNA reads TGCGCCAGCAGAGAGAGGACTAGCGGGAGCGGTGAGCAGTTCTTC.

The chain combines TRBV14 with TRBJ2-1; 7 bases are a match to TRBD1. The germline V gene has CDR1 SGHDN and CDR2 FVKESK. Trimming removed 3 bases from V and 4 bases from J; junction bases left unmatched: 3. The CDR3 contains 14 residues. CDR3 amino acids: CASSQTGRYNEQFF. The CDR3 DNA reads as TGTGCCAGCAGCCAGACAGGGAGATACAATGAGCAGTTCTTC.

V gene TRBV28 combines with J gene TRBJ1-4; TRBD1 aligns across 9 bases. The trim removed 4 bases at V and 8 bases at J, leaving 8 bases unmatched. Germline CDR1 is MDHEN and CDR2 is SYDVKM. This CDR3 spans 15 amino acids. Here the CDR3 reads CASSSLQGAGEKLFF. The CDR3 DNA follows: TGTGCCAGCAGTTCCCTACAGGGGGCCGGAGAAAAACTGTTTTTT.

The rearrangement uses TRBV11-2 and TRBJ2-1, with D perhaps matching TRBD2 (6 bases). Trimming removed 1 base at V and 8 bases at J, with 15 bases between. This CDR3 spans 15 amino acids. Germline CDR1 SGHAT, CDR2 FQNNGV. The CDR3 DNA reads TGTGCCAGCAGCTTAGGGAGGGCCATGTTCTATGAGCAGTTCTTC. The encoded protein is CASSLGRAMFYEQFF.

This chain uses TRBV4-1 with TRBJ2-3, with 10 positions matching TRBD2. The V segment lost 6 bases and the J segment 6 bases; nucleotides outside the gene matches: 6. The CDR3 consists of 14 residues. Germline assignment: CDR1 MGHRA and CDR2 YSYEKL. CDR3 coding DNA: TGCGCCAGCAGTCTAGCGGGAGCGCGGGATACGCAGTATTTT. It codes for CASSLAGARDTQYF.

The rearrangement joins TRBV7-6 to TRBJ2-1; D tentatively fits TRBD1 or TRBD2 (5 bases each). Trimming took off 0 bases at V and 9 bases at J, with 12 bases between the two ends. The CDR3 contains 14 residues. Germline-derived CDR1 and CDR2 are SGHVS and FNYEAQ. In DNA, the CDR3 is TGTGCCAGCAGCTTAGCCCGCTGGGGGAGTGAGCAGTTCTTC. Its protein is CASSLARWGSEQFF.

The chain has TRBV6-5 and TRBJ2-3, with a weak D call TRBD1 (5 bases). V was cut by 4 bases and J by 4 bases, with 9 bases left in between. CDR3 length: 13 amino acids. Germline V gene lookup returns CDR1 MNHEY and CDR2 SVGAGI. The CDR3 DNA follows: TGTGCCAGCAGTTCAGAAGGGGCAGATACGCAGTATTTT. It translates to CASSSEGADTQYF.

The chain has TRBV7-6 and TRBJ2-1; no reliable D call. The germline CDR1 and CDR2 sequences are SGHVS and FNYEAQ. Trimming cost V 0 bases and J 5 bases, with 5 bases left between them. The CDR3 is made up of 13 amino acids. The DNA for the CDR3 is TGTGCCAGCAGCTTAGCTCTGGACAATGAGCAGTTCTTC. Its translation: CASSLALDNEQFF.

The chain combines TRBV5-1 with TRBJ1-4; D not certain. From germline, CDR1 is SGHRS and CDR2 YFSETQ. CDR3 size: 15 residues. Trimming took 0 bases from V and 1 from J, leaving 7 bases between them. CDR3 nucleotides: TGCGCCAGCAGCTTGGTAGGGCAAACTAATGAAAAACTGTTTTTT. Protein sequence: CASSLVGQTNEKLFF.